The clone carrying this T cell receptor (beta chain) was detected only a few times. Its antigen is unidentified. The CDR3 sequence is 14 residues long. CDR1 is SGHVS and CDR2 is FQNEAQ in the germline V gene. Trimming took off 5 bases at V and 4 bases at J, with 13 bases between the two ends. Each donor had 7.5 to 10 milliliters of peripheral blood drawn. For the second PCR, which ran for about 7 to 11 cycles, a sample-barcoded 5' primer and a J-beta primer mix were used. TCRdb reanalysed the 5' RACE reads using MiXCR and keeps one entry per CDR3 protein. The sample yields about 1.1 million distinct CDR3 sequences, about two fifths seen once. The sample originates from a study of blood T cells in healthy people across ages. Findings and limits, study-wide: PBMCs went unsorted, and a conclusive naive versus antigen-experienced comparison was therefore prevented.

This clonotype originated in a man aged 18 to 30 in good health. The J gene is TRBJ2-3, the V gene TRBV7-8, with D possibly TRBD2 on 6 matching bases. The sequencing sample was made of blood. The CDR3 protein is CASSVGGMADTQYF. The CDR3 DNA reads TGTGCCAGCAGCGTAGGAGGGATGGCAGATACGCAGTATTTT. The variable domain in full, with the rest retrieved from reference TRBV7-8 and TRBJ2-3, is GAGVSQSPRYKVAKRGQDVALRCDPISGHVSLFWYQQALGQGPEFLTYFQNEAQLDKSGLPSDRFFAERPEGSVSTLKIQRTQQEDSAVYLCASSVGGMADTQYFGPGTRLTVL.